The rows below give T cell receptor beta chains drawn from one sample of a study of blood T cell repertoires in COVID-19. TCRdb keeps only in-frame clones here, not all; method: immunoSEQ multiplex PCR. The sample consists of 200,000 to 250,000 clones, 65% to 90% of them appearing once. The sample taken for sequencing was peripheral blood. These receptors were taken from a woman aged 45-65 years with acute or convalescent COVID-19. The CDR3 runs from the conserved cysteine through the conserved F or W. D genes are given only for firm matches. A clone size is listed for some rows: how often the clone was seen (once, few, many), or a class if it is expanded.

V gene: TRBV20-1
D gene: TRBD2
J gene: TRBJ2-3
clone size: .
CDR3 protein: CSASAPGGGTDTQYF
CDR3 DNA: TGCAGTGCTAGTGCTCCGGGGGGTGGCACAGATACGCAGTATTTT

V gene: TRBV5-1
D gene: .
J gene: TRBJ2-7
clone size: .
CDR3 protein: CASSLIDSTYEQYF
CDR3 DNA: TGCGCCAGCAGCCTGATCGACAGCACCTACGAGCAGTACTTC

V gene: TRBV19
D gene: .
J gene: TRBJ2-7
clone size: .
CDR3 protein: CASSKGDYEQYF
CDR3 DNA: TGTGCCAGTAGTAAGGGAGACTACGAGCAGTACTTC

V gene: TRBV2
D gene: TRBD1
J gene: TRBJ1-1
clone size: .
CDR3 protein: CASSEARDREGNTEAFF
CDR3 DNA: TGTGCCAGCAGTGAAGCGCGGGACAGGGAAGGTAACACTGAAGCTTTCTTT

V gene: TRBV7-2
D gene: .
J gene: TRBJ1-5
clone size: .
CDR3 protein: CASRAGGGGGGQPQHF
CDR3 DNA: TGTGCCAGCAGGGCTGGTGGCGGGGGCGGAGGGCAGCCCCAGCATTTT

V gene: TRBV7-9
D gene: TRBD1
J gene: TRBJ2-7
clone size: .
CDR3 protein: CASSDGTGVQYF
CDR3 DNA: TGTGCCAGCAGCGACGGGACAGGCGTACAGTACTTC

V gene: TRBV7-6
D gene: .
J gene: TRBJ2-2
clone size: .
CDR3 protein: CASSLDGGYTGELFF
CDR3 DNA: TGTGCCAGCAGCTTAGACGGGGGATACACCGGGGAGCTGTTTTTT

V gene: TRBV15
D gene: TRBD1
J gene: TRBJ1-5
clone size: .
CDR3 protein: CATSRVDRENQPQHF
CDR3 DNA: TGTGCCACCAGCAGGGTGGACAGGGAGAATCAGCCCCAGCATTTT

V gene: TRBV4-1
D gene: TRBD2
J gene: TRBJ2-2
clone size: .
CDR3 protein: CASSQRTSGGGTGELFF
CDR3 DNA: TGCGCCAGCAGCCAGAGGACTAGCGGGGGGGGCACCGGGGAGCTGTTTTTT

V gene: TRBV10-1
D gene: TRBD1
J gene: TRBJ2-1
clone size: .
CDR3 protein: CASAGDRLPNEQFF
CDR3 DNA: TGCGCCAGCGCTGGGGACAGGCTACCCAATGAGCAGTTCTTC

V gene: TRBV2
D gene: TRBD1
J gene: TRBJ1-5
clone size: once
CDR3 protein: CASSKTTGQVQPQHF
CDR3 DNA: TGTGCCAGCAGTAAGACGACAGGGCAGGTGCAGCCCCAGCATTTT

V gene: TRBV28
D gene: .
J gene: TRBJ1-6
clone size: .
CDR3 protein: CASRTPTGYLSPLHF
CDR3 DNA: TGTGCCAGCAGGACCCCAACAGGGTATTTGTCACCCCTCCACTTT

V gene: TRBV28
D gene: TRBD1
J gene: TRBJ1-1
clone size: once
CDR3 protein: CATSDRDTEAFF
CDR3 DNA: TGTGCCACCTCGGACAGGGACACTGAAGCTTTCTTT

V gene: TRBV2
D gene: TRBD1
J gene: TRBJ1-4
clone size: once
CDR3 protein: CASATGGGYDEKLFF
CDR3 DNA: TGTGCCAGCGCGACAGGGGGGGGCTATGATGAAAAACTGTTTTTT

V gene: TRBV5-6
D gene: .
J gene: TRBJ1-6
clone size: .
CDR3 protein: CASSLFLSSYNSPLHF
CDR3 DNA: TGTGCCAGCAGCTTGTTCCTGAGCTCCTATAATTCACCCCTCCACTTT

V gene: TRBV6-5
D gene: .
J gene: TRBJ2-1
clone size: .
CDR3 protein: CASRTVGLYNEQFF
CDR3 DNA: TGTGCCAGCAGGACAGTGGGACTCTACAATGAGCAGTTCTTC

V gene: TRBV6-4
D gene: TRBD2
J gene: TRBJ2-1
clone size: .
CDR3 protein: CASSVHGLAGIEQFF
CDR3 DNA: TGTGCCAGCAGTGTCCATGGACTAGCGGGCATTGAGCAGTTCTTC

V gene: TRBV21-1
D gene: .
J gene: TRBJ2-4
clone size: once
CDR3 protein: CASSPKQGGRHIQYF
CDR3 DNA: TGTGCCAGCAGCCCTAAACAGGGGGGACGTCACATTCAGTACTTC

V gene: TRBV19
D gene: .
J gene: TRBJ1-2
clone size: .
CDR3 protein: CASREGYGYTF
CDR3 DNA: TGTGCCAGTAGGGAGGGGTATGGCTACACCTTC

V gene: TRBV6-5
D gene: TRBD1
J gene: TRBJ1-3
clone size: .
CDR3 protein: CASSQGQRSGNTIYF
CDR3 DNA: TGTGCCAGCAGTCAGGGACAGCGCTCTGGAAACACCATATATTTT

V gene: TRBV6-5
D gene: TRBD2
J gene: TRBJ2-1
clone size: .
CDR3 protein: CASRQLAGGANEQFF
CDR3 DNA: TGTGCCAGCAGGCAACTAGCGGGAGGGGCCAATGAGCAGTTCTTC

V gene: TRBV7-3
D gene: .
J gene: TRBJ1-1
clone size: .
CDR3 protein: CASSPQGNTEAFF
CDR3 DNA: TGTGCCAGCAGCCCCCAGGGGAACACTGAAGCTTTCTTT

V gene: TRBV11-2
D gene: .
J gene: TRBJ1-1
clone size: .
CDR3 protein: CASSLDQQGLRNTEAFF
CDR3 DNA: TGTGCCAGCAGCTTAGATCAACAGGGTTTAAGGAACACTGAAGCTTTCTTT

V gene: TRBV5-6
D gene: TRBD2
J gene: TRBJ2-1
clone size: .
CDR3 protein: CASSLDPTSGYTYNEQFF
CDR3 DNA: TGTGCCAGCAGCTTGGACCCGACTAGCGGGTATACCTACAATGAGCAGTTCTTC

V gene: TRBV27
D gene: .
J gene: TRBJ2-3
clone size: large
CDR3 protein: CASSYRSGQDTQYF
CDR3 DNA: TGTGCCAGCAGTTACCGGAGCGGGCAAGATACGCAGTATTTT

V gene: TRBV21-1
D gene: .
J gene: TRBJ2-6
clone size: .
CDR3 protein: CASGQSQLSGANVLTF
CDR3 DNA: TGTGCCAGCGGACAATCACAGCTCTCTGGGGCCAACGTCCTGACTTTC

V gene: TRBV10-3
D gene: TRBD1
J gene: TRBJ2-7
clone size: .
CDR3 protein: CAISPSGQGYEQYF
CDR3 DNA: TGTGCCATCAGTCCCTCAGGACAGGGATACGAGCAGTACTTC

V gene: TRBV7-9
D gene: .
J gene: TRBJ2-7
clone size: .
CDR3 protein: CASRLEGDEQYF
CDR3 DNA: TGTGCCAGCAGATTAGAGGGAGACGAGCAGTACTTC